This T cell receptor (beta chain) was observed in a study of blood T cell repertoires in COVID-19. Turning to the study itself: The cDNA or gDNA used as material had been derived from T cells, B-cell-depleted T cells, or PBMCs.

CDR1 and CDR2 (germline): LNHDA, SQIVND (reference sequence). Trimming stripped 6 bases from V and 1 base from J, with 9 bases between. The CDR3 totals 13 residues. Assay: immunoSEQ multiplex PCR; the TCRdb copy retains only in-frame clones and omits some. The sample has fewer than 350,000 clones; approximately 91% are singletons. Those who participated ranged in age from 18 to 89 years and resided in approximately 23 US areas. This chain uses TRBV19 with TRBJ1-2, with D uncertain. Sequenced material: PBMCs or T cells enriched from blood (not recorded which). The TCR comes from a woman between 40 and 50 years old with acute COVID-19. Here the CDR3 reads CASSPGVNYGYTF. The DNA for the CDR3 is TGTGCCAGTAGCCCCGGGGTTAACTATGGCTACACCTTC.